A selection of T cell receptor beta chains follows, all from one sample in a study of siplizumab effects on memory and regulatory T cells. Method: immunoSEQ multiplex PCR; TCRdb's copy keeps in-frame clones and lacks some. The repertoire consists of roughly 92,000 clones, with roughly 94% occurring once and the leading ten covering around 1.5%. Specimen: non-Treg CD4+ T cells sorted from blood. All receptors derive from a human donor in good health. The conserved cysteine and the conserved F or W are not part of the CDR3 here. The order of the fields is CDR3 length, clone size, V gene, CDR3 protein. Clone sizes are given selectively: once, few, many, or a class where the clone is expanded.

10	.	TRBV7-9	ASRYPRAEAF
16	.	TRBV5-4	ASRSGLAGPSPEYEQY
14	.	TRBV10-3	ANKVTTTRSGNEQF
13	.	TRBV30	AWSARAGATGEQY
11	.	TRBV5-1	ASSLNGQETQY
11	.	TRBV2	ASNQLANYGYT
12	.	TRBV7-9	ASSLTQADYEQY
12	.	TRBV14	ASSQDLSAYEQY
16	.	TRBV30	AWSPNLLAGGFLAEQF
12	.	TRBV7-6	ASSHRATNEKLF
17	once	TRBV9	ASSPSGGSLIRRTDTQY
11	.	TRBV10-3	AITGGEFTEAF
13	once	TRBV6-6	ASSLRQGNTDTQY
12	.	TRBV19	ASSMVGGNSPLH
11	.	TRBV5-1	ASSFQGHYEQY
14	.	TRBV7-9	ASSWDQAGPNTEAF
16	.	TRBV5-1	ASDGRREADPSYNEQF
13	.	TRBV19	ASSGTDSRGYEQY
12	.	TRBV7-3	ASSYTPDTGELF
14	.	TRBV9	ASSVEAGDITFEAF
13	.	TRBV9	ASSPGRGIQETQY
13	.	TRBV11-1	ASSRKRRVQETQY
11	.	TRBV9	ASSVDDGKTQY
11	.	TRBV6-6	ASSYPSTDTQY
11	.	TRBV18	ASSPQENSPLH
10	.	TRBV6-5	ASSRTGNEQF
11	.	TRBV6-5	ASSGGVRNTIY